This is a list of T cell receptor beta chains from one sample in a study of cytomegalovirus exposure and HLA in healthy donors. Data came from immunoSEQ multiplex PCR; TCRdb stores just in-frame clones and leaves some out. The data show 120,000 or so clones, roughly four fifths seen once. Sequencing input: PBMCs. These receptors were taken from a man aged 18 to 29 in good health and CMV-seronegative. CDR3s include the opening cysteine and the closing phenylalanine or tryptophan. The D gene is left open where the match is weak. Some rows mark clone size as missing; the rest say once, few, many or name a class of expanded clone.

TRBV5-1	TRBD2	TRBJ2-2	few	TGCGCCAGCAGCAGCCTAGCGGGGGGCCTCACCGGGGAGCTGTTTTTT	CASSSLAGGLTGELFF
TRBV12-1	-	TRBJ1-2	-	TGTGCCAGCAGCTCGGTCACGGGGGATGGCTACACCTTC	CASSSVTGDGYTF
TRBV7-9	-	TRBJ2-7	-	TGTGCCAGCACCTCCCTAACGAGTTCCTACGAGCAGTACTTC	CASTSLTSSYEQYF
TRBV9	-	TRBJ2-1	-	TGTGCCAGCAGCGTAGAGGCGGGGCCTTCCTACAATGAGCAGTTCTTC	CASSVEAGPSYNEQFF
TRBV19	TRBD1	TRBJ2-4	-	TGTGCCAGTAGTCCGCCCTTTGAGGGGGCAGGGAACAAAAACATTCAGTACTTC	CASSPPFEGAGNKNIQYF
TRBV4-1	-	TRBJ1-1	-	TGCGCCAGCAGCCAACTCTCTCAGGTGAACACTGAAGCTTTCTTT	CASSQLSQVNTEAFF
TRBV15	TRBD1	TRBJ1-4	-	TGTGCCACCGGACAGGGCGGCCCAACTAATGAAAAACTGTTTTTT	CATGQGGPTNEKLFF
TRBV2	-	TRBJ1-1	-	TGTGCCAGCAAGTCTTCGGGACACAGGACCGAGGCTTTCTTT	CASKSSGHRTEAFF
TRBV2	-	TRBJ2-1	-	TGTGCCAGCAGTGAATATAGACTAGGTTCGTACAATGAGCAGTTCTTC	CASSEYRLGSYNEQFF
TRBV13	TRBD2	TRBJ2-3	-	TGTGCCAGCAGTTCATCTAGCGGGGGTAGCACAGATACGCAGTATTTT	CASSSSSGGSTDTQYF
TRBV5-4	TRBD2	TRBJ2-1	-	TGTGCCAGCAGCTTTTCCGCCGGGACTAACCACAATGAGCAGTTCTTC	CASSFSAGTNHNEQFF
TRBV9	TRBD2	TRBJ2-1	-	TGTGCCAGCAGCGTGGAACTAGCGAGTATTGAGCAGTTCTTC	CASSVELASIEQFF
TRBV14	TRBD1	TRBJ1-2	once	TGTGCCAGCAGACTGACAGGGTCTGGCTATGGCTACACCTTC	CASRLTGSGYGYTF
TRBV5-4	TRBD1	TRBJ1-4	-	TGTGCCAGCAGCTTGGGAGGACAGGGGCCTGAAAAACTGTTTTTT	CASSLGGQGPEKLFF
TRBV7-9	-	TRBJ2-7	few	TGTGCCAGCAGCTTCCACGGGGGTTCCTACGAGCAGTACTTC	CASSFHGGSYEQYF
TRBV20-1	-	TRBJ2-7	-	TGCAGTGCTAGTGTAGACTACGAGCAGTACTTC	CSASVDYEQYF